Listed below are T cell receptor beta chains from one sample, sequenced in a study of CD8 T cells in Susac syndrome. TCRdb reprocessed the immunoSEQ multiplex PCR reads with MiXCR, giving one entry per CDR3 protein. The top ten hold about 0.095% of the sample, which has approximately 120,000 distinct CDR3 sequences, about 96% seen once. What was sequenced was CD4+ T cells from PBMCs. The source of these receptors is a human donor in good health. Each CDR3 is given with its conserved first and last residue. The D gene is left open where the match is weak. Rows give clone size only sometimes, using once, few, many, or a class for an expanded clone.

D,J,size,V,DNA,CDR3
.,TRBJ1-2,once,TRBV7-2,TGTGCCAGCAGCTTCGGGTCTCATGATGGCTACACCTTC,CASSFGSHDGYTF
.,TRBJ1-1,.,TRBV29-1,TGCAGCGTTGAAGGATCGGGGGCGCTAACTGAAGCTTTCTTT,CSVEGSGALTEAFF
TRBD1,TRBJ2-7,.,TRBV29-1,TGCAGCGTTGAAGGCCCGGGACAGGAGGCTCACTACGAGCAGTACTTC,CSVEGPGQEAHYEQYF
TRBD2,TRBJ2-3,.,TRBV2,TGTGCCAGCTGCCCGGGGGGTGCGACAGATACGCAGTATTTT,CASCPGGATDTQYF
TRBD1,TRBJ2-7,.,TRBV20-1,TGCAGTGCACAAGGACAGGGGGGGGTTAGCGGAACCTCCTACGAGCAGTACTTC,CSAQGQGGVSGTSYEQYF
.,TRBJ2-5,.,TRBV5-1,TGCGCCAGCAGCCTGGGCGGGCTCAGCGGCATGGAGACCCAGTACTTC,CASSLGGLSGMETQYF
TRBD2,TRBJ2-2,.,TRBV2,TGTGCCAGCAGGGAATTTAGCGGGAGCGCCGGGGAGCTGTTTTTT,CASREFSGSAGELFF
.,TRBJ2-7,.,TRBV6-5,TGTGCCAGCAGTAACCAATGGGTAGTGGACGAGCAGTACTTC,CASSNQWVVDEQYF
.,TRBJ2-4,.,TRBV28,TGTGCCAGCAGTCCCACTATTTGGGTTCTAGCCAAAAACATTCAGTACTTC,CASSPTIWVLAKNIQYF
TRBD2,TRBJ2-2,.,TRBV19,TGTGCCAGTAACGAGCGGGGGTACATCGGGGAGCTGTTTTTT,CASNERGYIGELFF